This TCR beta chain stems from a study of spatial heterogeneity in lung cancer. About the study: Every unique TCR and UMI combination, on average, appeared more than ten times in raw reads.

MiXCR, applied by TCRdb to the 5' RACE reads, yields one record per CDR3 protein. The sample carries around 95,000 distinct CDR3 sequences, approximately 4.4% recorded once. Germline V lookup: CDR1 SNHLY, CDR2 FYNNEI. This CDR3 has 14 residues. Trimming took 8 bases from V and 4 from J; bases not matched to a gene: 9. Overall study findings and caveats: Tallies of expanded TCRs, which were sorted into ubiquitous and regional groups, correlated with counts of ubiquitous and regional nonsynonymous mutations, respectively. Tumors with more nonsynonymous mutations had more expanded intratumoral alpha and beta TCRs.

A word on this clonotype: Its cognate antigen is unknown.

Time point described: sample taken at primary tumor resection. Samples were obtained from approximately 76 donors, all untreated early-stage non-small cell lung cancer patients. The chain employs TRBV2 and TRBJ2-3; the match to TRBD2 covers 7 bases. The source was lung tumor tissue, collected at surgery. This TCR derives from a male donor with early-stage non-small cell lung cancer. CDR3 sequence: CASDRLASPDTQYF. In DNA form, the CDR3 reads TGTGCCAGCGATAGACTAGCTAGTCCAGATACGCAGTATTTT.